This T cell receptor beta chain was documented in a study of blood T cell repertoires in COVID-19. On the study more broadly: Samples taken during acute and convalescent COVID-19 were collected in the United States, Italy and Spain. From T cells, B-cell-depleted T cells, or PBMCs came the material, which was cDNA or gDNA.

The CDR3 length is 16 residues. Germline CDR1 and CDR2: MGHDK and SYGVNS. The ends lost 4 bases at V and 0 bases at J; junction bases unmatched: 6. Original processing notes: Reference gene primer amplification in the assay estimated nucleated cell counts. TCRdb's copy holds only in-frame clones and misses some; the assay was immunoSEQ multiplex PCR. V, J and clone size derive from that table, while D and trimming were established from the DNA sequence. This table holds fewer than 70,000 clones, approximately 90% found once. The origin of this receptor is a woman aged 65 to 85 with active COVID-19. Sample: peripheral blood. This chain uses TRBV25-1 with TRBJ2-7; 10 bases align to TRBD2. Here the CDR3 reads CASSALAGASSYEQYF. CDR3 DNA sequence: TGTGCCAGCAGTGCCCTAGCGGGAGCTAGCTCCTACGAGCAGTACTTC.